This entry lists 19 T cell receptor beta chains sequenced from one sample in a study of post-analysis software for immune sequencing data. Study observations and caveats: Comparison of patients with controls showed 5 or 6 TRBV segments more frequent in patients, TRBV5-6, TRBV5-1 and TRBV20-1 among them.

The TCR beta cDNA libraries contained unique molecular identifiers. TCRdb fed the PCR reads into MiXCR, producing one record per CDR3 protein. The sample holds about 540,000 distinct CDR3 sequences, approximately 31% seen once. These receptors' targets are unknown. Material for sequencing was blood. The receptors were sampled from a girl aged 2 to 17 with multiple sclerosis.

A word on this clonotype: At one end, the junction sequence differs from germline, possibly due to a read error. V is TRBV5-1 and J is TRBJ1-1; TRBD1 matches 7 bases. From germline, CDR1 is SGHRS and CDR2 YFSETQ. CDR3 length: 14 amino acids. For the CDR3, the DNA is TGCGCCAGCAGTTTGGTTGGACAGGCCACTGAAGCTTTCTTT. Its translation: CASSLVGQATEAFF. Using reference TRBV5-1 and TRBJ1-1 for the parts outside the CDR3, the full variable domain is KAGVTQTPRYLIKTRGQQVTLSCSPISGHRSVSWYQQTPGQGLQFLFEYFSETQRNKGNFPGRFSGRQFSNSRSEMNVSTLELGDSALYLCASSLVGQATEAFFGQGTRLTVV.

The rearrangement joins TRBV19 to TRBJ2-1; TRBD2 is a possible D gene (5 bases). CDR3 length: 15 amino acids. The germline CDR1 and CDR2 sequences are LNHDA and SQIVND (reference sequence). Between the trimmed V and J ends, which lost 3 bases and 0 bases, there was a span of 9 bases. The CDR3 nucleotides read TGTGCCAGTAGTATTTCGGGGAGCTCCTACAATGAGCAGTTCTTC. It encodes CASSISGSSYNEQFF.

The chain links TRBV10-1 to TRBJ2-3, with 8 bases that match TRBD2. The V segment lost 4 bases and the J segment 1 base; nucleotides outside the gene matches: 4. The germline V gene has CDR1 WNHNN and CDR2 SYGVQD (reference sequence). The CDR3 length is 15 residues. The chain's CDR3 is CASSGPAGGTDTQYF. The CDR3 nucleotides read TGCGCCAGCAGTGGGCCAGCGGGGGGCACAGATACGCAGTATTTT.

This clonotype was seen a handful of times. CDR3: CASSQLAQLSTDTQYF. The CDR3 DNA sequence: TGTGCCAGCAGCCAACTAGCGCAATTAAGCACAGATACGCAGTATTTT. J is TRBJ2-3 and V is TRBV3-1; TRBD2 is a possible D gene (6 bases). This CDR3 is built from 16 residues. Germline V gives CDR1 LGHDT, CDR2 YNNKEL (reference sequence). V was pared by 2 bases and J by 0 bases, with 12 bases between.

This clonotype was seen only a few times. This chain links TRBV5-5 with TRBJ1-2; D is unclear. Per the germline V gene, CDR1 is SGHKS and CDR2 is YYEKEE (reference sequence). The V and J ends lost 3 bases and 7 bases respectively, with 13 bases between them. The CDR3 sequence is 13 residues long. The CDR3 region has the DNA TGTGCCAGCAGCTCCAATTTATTCGGTGGCTACACCTTC. Encoded protein: CASSSNLFGGYTF.

The rearrangement joins TRBV11-2 to TRBJ2-6; 8 nucleotides align to TRBD1. Germline CDR1 is SGHAT and CDR2 is FQNNGV. The CDR3 is 21 residues long. After removal of 5 bases from V and 3 bases from J, the junction contained 21 bases not matched to a gene. CDR3 region: CASSHRGPQGQVFFGANVLTF. The CDR3 bases are TGTGCCAGCAGCCACCGAGGCCCCCAGGGACAGGTCTTTTTTGGGGCCAACGTCCTGACTTTC.

The chain couples TRBV5-1 to TRBJ1-2; D is uncertain. The length of the CDR3 is 13 residues. The ends were cut back, 1 base at V and 2 bases at J, with 6 bases in the middle. Germline V gene lookup returns CDR1 SGHRS and CDR2 YFSETQ. CDR3 in amino acids: CASSLNRNYGYTF. The DNA for the CDR3 is TGCGCCAGCAGCTTGAACCGAAACTATGGCTACACCTTC.

This clonotype has only a few counts. Just one base apart from a much larger clone, this may be a read error. J is TRBJ2-7 and V is TRBV27; 8 bases agree with TRBD1. Unmatched junction bases numbered 8, after V lost 6 bases and J lost 4 bases. Germline values: CDR1 MNHEY, CDR2 SMNVEV (reference sequence). This CDR3 contains 14 residues. The CDR3 is CASRQDRVGYEQYF. The CDR3 DNA is TGTGCCAGCAGGCAGGACAGGGTAGGGTACGAGCAGTACTTC.

The chain is built from TRBV5-1 and TRBJ2-4, with TRBD2 as a possible D gene (6 bases). The CDR3 extends over 13 amino acids. V dropped 7 bases and J dropped 7 bases, with 15 bases sitting between them. The V gene's germline CDR1 is SGHRS and CDR2 YFSETQ. This chain's CDR3 is CASGVEGWNIQYF. Here the CDR3 DNA reads TGCGCCAGCGGAGTGGAGGGTTGGAACATTCAGTACTTC.

The rearrangement joins TRBV15 to TRBJ2-4; no definite D call. V shed 1 base and J shed 4 bases, with 8 bases lying between them. The germline V gene encodes CDR1 LNHNV and CDR2 YYDKDF (reference sequence). CDR3 length: 14 amino acids. CDR3 nucleotides: TGTGCCACCAGCAGAGGGGCAGGAAAAAACATTCAGTACTTC. Residues: CATSRGAGKNIQYF. Full variable domain (remainder filled in from reference TRBV15 and TRBJ2-4): DAMVIQNPRYQVTQFGKPVTLSCSQTLNHNVMYWYQQKSSQAPKLLFHYYDKDFNNEADTPDNFQSRRPNTSFCFLDIRSPGLGDTAMYLCATSRGAGKNIQYFGAGTRLSVL.

CDR3 loop: CASSGRVTTDVEYF. CDR3 nucleotides: TGTGCCAGCAGTGGCAGAGTGACCACAGATGTGGAGTATTTT. V usage is TRBV12-3 or TRBV12-4 and J usage is TRBJ2-3, with D unclear. Trimming shortened V by 5 bases and J by 13 bases, and 22 bases separated the two germline ends. This CDR3 has 14 amino acids.

V and J are TRBV7-8 and TRBJ1-5; no reliable D call. This CDR3 comprises 14 residues. Per germline, CDR1 SGHVS and CDR2 FQNEAQ. V lost 7 bases and J 2 bases, leaving 12 bases between the germline ends. The CDR3 bases are TGTGCCAGCACTGGGAGGGTCGGCAATCAGCCCCAGCATTTT. It specifies CASTGRVGNQPQHF.

The chain recombines TRBV4-1 with TRBJ2-1; D might be TRBD2 (6 bases). The germline V gene encodes CDR1 MGHRA and CDR2 YSYEKL. The CDR3 sequence is 16 residues long. The ends were cut back, 4 bases at V and 1 base at J, with 14 bases in the middle. The CDR3 here is CASSPRFSGSYNEQFF. The CDR3 DNA reads as TGCGCCAGCAGCCCTCGGTTTAGCGGTTCCTACAATGAGCAGTTCTTC.

DNA of the CDR3: TGCAGCGCCGGGGATTCGGGGGCTGAGCAGTTCTTC. Encoded protein: CSAGDSGAEQFF. The chain has TRBV29-1 and TRBJ2-1; D might be TRBD1 or TRBD2, each matching 6 bases. This CDR3 is built from 12 residues. Trimming removed 7 bases at V and 9 bases at J, with 16 bases between. The germline gives CDR1 SQVTM, CDR2 ANQGSEA.

The rearrangement links TRBV25-1 to TRBJ1-2; 8 bases match TRBD1. Germline V CDR1 and CDR2: MGHDK, SYGVNS. Trimming at V came to 6 bases and at J to 9 bases, leaving 12 bases not matched to a gene. CDR3 length equals 14 residues. For the CDR3, the DNA is TGTGCCAGCAGCCAAAGAACAGGGGGAATACGCTACACCTTC. Protein: CASSQRTGGIRYTF.

This clonotype was observed a few times. The CDR3 loop is CASSSLRDTVVTDTQYF. The CDR3 DNA follows: TGTGCCAGCAGCTCACTCCGGGACACGGTAGTCACAGATACGCAGTATTTT. V and J are TRBV7-2 and TRBJ2-3; D possibly corresponds to TRBD1 (6 bases). In germline, CDR1 is SGHTA, CDR2 FQGNSA. Trimming stripped 4 bases from V and 2 bases from J, with 19 bases between. CDR3 length equals 17 residues.

This clonotype was counted between two and nine times. The rearrangement uses TRBV9 and TRBJ2-7; D is possibly TRBD2 (5 bases). This CDR3 contains 14 residues. Trimming removed 0 bases at V and 3 bases at J, with 10 bases between. Germline-derived CDR1 and CDR2 are SGDLS and YYNGEE. CDR3 sequence (DNA): TGTGCCAGCAGCGTAGGGGGAGACCTCTACGAGCAGTACTTC. It specifies CASSVGGDLYEQYF.

V and J are TRBV4-1 and TRBJ2-1; the D gene is possibly TRBD1 (6 bases). V was trimmed by 0 bases and J by 3 bases, leaving 12 bases between them. Per germline, CDR1 MGHRA and CDR2 YSYEKL. The length of the CDR3 is 16 residues. CDR3 residues: CASSQEVVGGYNEQFF. CDR3 nucleotide sequence: TGCGCCAGCAGCCAAGAAGTTGTAGGGGGCTACAATGAGCAGTTCTTC.

The chain carries TRBV7-9 and TRBJ2-3; 12 bases are shared with TRBD2. Germline trimming cut 5 bases from V and 1 base from J; bases unmatched to any gene: 4. The CDR3 is 16 amino acids. The V gene's germline CDR1 is SEHNR and CDR2 FQNEAQ (reference sequence). CDR3 in amino acids: CASSTWTSGGTDTQYF. CDR3 coding DNA: TGTGCCAGCAGCACCTGGACTAGCGGGGGCACAGATACGCAGTATTTT.